Only one count was recorded for the clone carrying this T cell receptor (beta chain). The data stem from a study of blood T cell repertoires in COVID-19. Study in general: Samples representing acute and convalescent COVID-19 were sourced from the United States, Italy and Spain. PBMCs, B-cell-depleted T cells, or T cells were the source of the cDNA or gDNA that made up the material.

Profiling relied on immunoSEQ multiplex PCR, and the TCRdb table lists in-frame clones only, not all of them. The sample shows approximately 100,000 clones, over 65% of them seen only once. CDR3 size: 13 residues. Trimming cost V 8 bases and J 5 bases, with 13 bases left between them. Per the germline V gene, CDR1 is MDHEN and CDR2 is SYDVKM. Sequencing was performed on peripheral blood. The source of this sequence is a woman aged 55-70 years with acute or convalescent COVID-19. V usage is TRBV28 and J usage is TRBJ1-5; possible D gene TRBD1, 5 bases. The CDR3 loop reads CASLGTNYQPQHF. CDR3 sequence (DNA): TGTGCCAGCCTTGGGACTAATTATCAGCCCCAGCATTTT. The variable domain in full, completed from reference TRBV28 and TRBJ1-5, reads DVKVTQSSRYLVKRTGEKVFLECVQDMDHENMFWYRQDPGLGLRLIYFSYDVKMKEKGDIPEGYSVSREKKERFSLILESASTNQTSMYLCASLGTNYQPQHFGDGTRLSIL.